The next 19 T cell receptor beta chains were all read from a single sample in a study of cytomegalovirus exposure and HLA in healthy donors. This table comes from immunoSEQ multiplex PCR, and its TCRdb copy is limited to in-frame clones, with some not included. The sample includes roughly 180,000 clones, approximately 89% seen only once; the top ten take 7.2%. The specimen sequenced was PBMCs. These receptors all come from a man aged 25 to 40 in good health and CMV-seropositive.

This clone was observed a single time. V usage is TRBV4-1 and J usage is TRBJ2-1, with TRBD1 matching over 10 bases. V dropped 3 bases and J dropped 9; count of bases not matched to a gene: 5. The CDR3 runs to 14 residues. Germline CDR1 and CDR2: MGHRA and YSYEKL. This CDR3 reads CASSQGTGEGEQFF. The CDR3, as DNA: TGCGCCAGCAGCCAGGGGACAGGGGAAGGTGAGCAGTTCTTC.

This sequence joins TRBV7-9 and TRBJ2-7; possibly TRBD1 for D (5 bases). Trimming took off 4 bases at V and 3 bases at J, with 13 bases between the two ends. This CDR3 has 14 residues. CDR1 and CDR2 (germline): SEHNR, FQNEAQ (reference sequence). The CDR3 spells CASSSSSDNYEQYF. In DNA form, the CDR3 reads TGTGCCAGCAGCTCGAGCTCGGACAACTACGAGCAGTACTTC.

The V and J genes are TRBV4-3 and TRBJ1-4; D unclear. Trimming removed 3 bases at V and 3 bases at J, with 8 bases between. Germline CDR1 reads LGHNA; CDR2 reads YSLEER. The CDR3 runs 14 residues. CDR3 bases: TGCGCCAGCAGCCATAGGCGGGCTAATGAAAAACTGTTTTTT. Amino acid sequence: CASSHRRANEKLFF.

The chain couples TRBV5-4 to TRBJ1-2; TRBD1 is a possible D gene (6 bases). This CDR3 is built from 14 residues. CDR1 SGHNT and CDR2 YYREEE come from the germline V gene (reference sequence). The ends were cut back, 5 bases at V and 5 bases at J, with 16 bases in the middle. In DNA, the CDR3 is TGTGCCAGCAGGAGGGTAGGGGGAGAATATGGCTACACCTTC. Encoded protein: CASRRVGGEYGYTF.

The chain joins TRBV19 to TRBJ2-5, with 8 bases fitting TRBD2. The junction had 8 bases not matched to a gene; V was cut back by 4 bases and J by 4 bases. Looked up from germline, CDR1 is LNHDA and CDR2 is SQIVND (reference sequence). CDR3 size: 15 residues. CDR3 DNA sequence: TGTGCCAGTAGTAACCCAAGGACTAGCCGAGAGACCCAGTACTTC. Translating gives CASSNPRTSRETQYF.

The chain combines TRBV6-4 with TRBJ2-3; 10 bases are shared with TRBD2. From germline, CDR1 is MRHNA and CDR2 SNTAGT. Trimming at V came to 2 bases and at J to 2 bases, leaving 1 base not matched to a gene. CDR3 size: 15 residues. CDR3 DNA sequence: TGTGCCAGCAGTGACAGCGGGGGGGCCACAGATACGCAGTATTTT. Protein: CASSDSGGATDTQYF.

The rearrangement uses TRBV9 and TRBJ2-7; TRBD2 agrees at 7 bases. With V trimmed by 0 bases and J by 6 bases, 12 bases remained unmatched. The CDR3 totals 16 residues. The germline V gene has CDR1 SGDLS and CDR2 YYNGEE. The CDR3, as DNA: TGTGCCAGCAGCGTAGTCGGGGCGGGAGACTTGGGCGAGCAGTACTTC. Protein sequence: CASSVVGAGDLGEQYF.

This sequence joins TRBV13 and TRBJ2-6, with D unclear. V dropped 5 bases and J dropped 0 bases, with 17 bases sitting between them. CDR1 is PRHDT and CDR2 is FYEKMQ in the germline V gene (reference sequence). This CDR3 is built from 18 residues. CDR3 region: CASSLYGSARSGANVLTF. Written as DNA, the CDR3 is TGTGCCAGCAGCCTTTACGGTTCTGCCCGCTCTGGGGCCAACGTCCTGACTTTC.

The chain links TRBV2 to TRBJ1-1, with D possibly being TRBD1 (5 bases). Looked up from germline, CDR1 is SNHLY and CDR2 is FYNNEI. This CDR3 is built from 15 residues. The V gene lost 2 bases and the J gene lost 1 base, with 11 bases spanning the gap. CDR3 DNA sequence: TGTGCCAGCAGTGAAAACGGACAAGAGAACACTGAAGCTTTCTTT. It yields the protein CASSENGQENTEAFF.

The chain's CDR3 is CASSYSRQSYNEQFF. As DNA, the CDR3 is TGTGCCAGCAGTTACTCGCGGCAGTCCTACAATGAGCAGTTCTTC. This chain uses TRBV6-5 with TRBJ2-1, with D unresolved. In germline, CDR1 is MNHEY, CDR2 SVGAGI. There are 15 residues in the CDR3. Trimming shortened V by 0 bases and J by 1 base, and 7 bases separated the two germline ends.

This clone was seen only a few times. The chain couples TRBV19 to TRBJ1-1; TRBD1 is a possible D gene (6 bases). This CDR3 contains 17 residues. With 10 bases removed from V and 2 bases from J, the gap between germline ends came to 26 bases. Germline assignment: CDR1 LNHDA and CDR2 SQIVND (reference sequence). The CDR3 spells CAIQTEGTGRFNTEAFF. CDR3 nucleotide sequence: TGTGCCATTCAAACCGAGGGAACAGGGAGGTTTAACACTGAAGCTTTCTTT.

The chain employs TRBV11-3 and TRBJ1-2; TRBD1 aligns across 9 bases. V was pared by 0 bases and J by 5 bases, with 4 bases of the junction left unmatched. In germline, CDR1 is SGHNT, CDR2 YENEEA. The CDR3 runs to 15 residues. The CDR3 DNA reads TGTGCCAGCAGCTTAGACGCGGGACAGGGATATGGCTACACCTTC. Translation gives CASSLDAGQGYGYTF.

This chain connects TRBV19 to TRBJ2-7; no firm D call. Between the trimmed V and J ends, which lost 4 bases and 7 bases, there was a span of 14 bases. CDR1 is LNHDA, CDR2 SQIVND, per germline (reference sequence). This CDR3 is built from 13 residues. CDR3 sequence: CASSKVESGEQYF. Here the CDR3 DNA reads TGTGCCAGTAGTAAGGTCGAATCTGGGGAGCAGTACTTC. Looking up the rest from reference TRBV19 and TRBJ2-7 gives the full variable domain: DGGITQSPKYLFRKEGQNVTLSCEQNLNHDAMYWYRQDPGQGLRLIYYSQIVNDFQKGDIAEGYSVSREKKESFPLTVTSAQKNPTAFYLCASSKVESGEQYFGPGTRLTVT.

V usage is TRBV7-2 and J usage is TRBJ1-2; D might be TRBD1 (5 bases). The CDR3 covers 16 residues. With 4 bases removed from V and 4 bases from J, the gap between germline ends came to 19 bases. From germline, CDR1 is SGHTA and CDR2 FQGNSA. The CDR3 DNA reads TGTGCCAGCAGCTCAATGATGGGGGGTCGGGGCTATGGCTACACCTTC. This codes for CASSSMMGGRGYGYTF.

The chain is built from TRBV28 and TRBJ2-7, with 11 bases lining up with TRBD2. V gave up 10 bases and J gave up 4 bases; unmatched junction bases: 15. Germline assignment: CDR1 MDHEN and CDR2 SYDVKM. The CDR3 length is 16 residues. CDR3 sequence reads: CATSPSLAGGNYEQYF. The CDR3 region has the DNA TGTGCCACTTCACCATCATTAGCGGGAGGGAATTACGAGCAGTACTTC.

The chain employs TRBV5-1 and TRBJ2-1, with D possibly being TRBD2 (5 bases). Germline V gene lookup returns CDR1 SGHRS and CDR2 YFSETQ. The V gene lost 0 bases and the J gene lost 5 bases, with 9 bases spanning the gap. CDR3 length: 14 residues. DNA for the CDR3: TGCGCCAGCAGCTTGGTCCCAGCGGACAATGAGCAGTTCTTC. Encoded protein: CASSLVPADNEQFF.

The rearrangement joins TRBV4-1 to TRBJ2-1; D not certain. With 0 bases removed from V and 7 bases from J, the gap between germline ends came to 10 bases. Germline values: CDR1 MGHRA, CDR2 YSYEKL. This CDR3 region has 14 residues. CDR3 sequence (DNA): TGCGCCAGCAGCCAAGATCCCACCGGGAATGAGCAGTTCTTC. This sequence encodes CASSQDPTGNEQFF.

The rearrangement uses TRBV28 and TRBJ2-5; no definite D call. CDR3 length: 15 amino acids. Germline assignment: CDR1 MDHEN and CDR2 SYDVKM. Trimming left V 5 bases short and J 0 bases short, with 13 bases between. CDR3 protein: CASSAIQRYQETQYF. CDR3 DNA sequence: TGTGCCAGCAGTGCAATACAGAGGTACCAAGAGACCCAGTACTTC.

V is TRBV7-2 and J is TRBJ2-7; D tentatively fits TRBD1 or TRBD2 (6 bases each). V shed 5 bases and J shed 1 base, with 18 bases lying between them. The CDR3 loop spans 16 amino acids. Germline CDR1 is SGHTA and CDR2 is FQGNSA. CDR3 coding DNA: TGTGCCAGCAGCACGCCACCGGGGGCCATATCCTACGAGCAGTACTTC. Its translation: CASSTPPGAISYEQYF. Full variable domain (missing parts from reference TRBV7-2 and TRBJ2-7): GAGVSQSPSNKVTEKGKDVELRCDPISGHTALYWYRQSLGQGLEFLIYFQGNSAPDKSGLPSDRFSAERTGGSVSTLTIQRTQQEDSAVYLCASSTPPGAISYEQYFGPGTRLTVT.